The 14 T cell receptor beta chains in this list originate from one sample, sequenced in a study of regulatory T cells in long-lasting Graves disease. Documented time point: persistent/refractory GD, antithyroid drugs over 5 years with positive TRAb. There was RNA extracted from PBMCs, and the TCR library was made from it. Both iRepertoire HTBI primers and Arm-PCR of CDR3 regions were used to build the TCR beta libraries. TCRdb used MiXCR to reprocess the multiplex PCR reads, holding one entry per CDR3 protein. The sample records over 450,000 distinct CDR3 sequences, 20% to 25% being singletons. Sample: peripheral blood mononuclear cells (PBMCs), taken when the disease was refractory, from a patient treated with antithyroid drugs. Receptor source: a female donor with Graves disease.

This clonotype was seen many times. CDR3 amino acids: CASNGERQETQYF. The CDR3 bases are TGTGCCAGCAATGGGGAGAGGCAAGAGACCCAGTACTTC. The rearrangement links TRBV28 to TRBJ2-5, with a weak D call TRBD2 (5 bases). Trimming shortened V by 7 bases and J by 2 bases, and 11 bases separated the two germline ends. CDR1 MDHEN and CDR2 SYDVKM come from the germline V gene. This CDR3 is 13 amino acids long. The full variable domain, its missing parts supplied by reference TRBV28 and TRBJ2-5, is DVKVTQSSRYLVKRTGEKVFLECVQDMDHENMFWYRQDPGLGLRLIYFSYDVKMKEKGDIPEGYSVSREKKERFSLILESASTNQTSMYLCASNGERQETQYFGPGTRLLVL.

The rearrangement links TRBV9 to TRBJ2-1; 7 positions match TRBD2. Germline CDR1 is SGDLS and CDR2 is YYNGEE. This CDR3 comprises 15 residues. Trimming removed 3 bases from V and 7 bases from J; junction bases left unmatched: 10. The CDR3 region is CASSAQGAGRNEQFF. In nucleotides, the CDR3 is TGTGCCAGCAGCGCTCAGGGAGCGGGACGGAATGAGCAGTTCTTC.

The V and J genes are TRBV20-1 and TRBJ2-7; 8 nucleotides match TRBD1. The CDR3 loop spans 15 amino acids. Germline assignment: CDR1 DFQATT and CDR2 SNEGSKA (reference sequence). Trimming at V came to 6 bases and at J to 5 bases, leaving 15 bases not matched to a gene. CDR3 protein: CSAGGRTGLGHEQYF. The DNA of the CDR3 is TGCAGTGCGGGGGGCCGGACAGGGTTGGGGCACGAGCAGTACTTC.

There are many counts of this clonotype. The chain carries TRBV10-3 and TRBJ1-1, with D tentatively TRBD1 (6 bases). The CDR3 covers 13 residues. Germline V gene sequence: CDR1 ENHRY, CDR2 SYGVKD. The V end was cut by 8 bases, the J end by 8 bases, with 18 bases between. Here the CDR3 reads CAIRGAGATEAFF. DNA of the CDR3: TGTGCCATCCGGGGGGCAGGGGCGACAGAAGCTTTCTTT.

This clonotype was recorded many times. The chain has TRBV28 and TRBJ2-5, with D uncertain. V was clipped by 4 bases and J by 3 bases, with 9 bases between them. The CDR3 runs 13 residues. Germline assignment: CDR1 MDHEN and CDR2 SYDVKM. CDR3 sequence (DNA): TGTGCCAGCAGTTCCCGGGCAGAAGAGACCCAGTACTTC. Translated: CASSSRAEETQYF.

This clonotype was detected ten times or more. The rearrangement joins TRBV3-1 to TRBJ1-1; 9 nucleotides line up with TRBD1. The trim removed 8 bases at V and 6 bases at J, leaving 10 bases unmatched. The CDR3 is 14 residues long. CDR1 and CDR2 from the germline V gene are LGHDT and YNNKEL (reference sequence). The CDR3 DNA reads as TGTGCCAGCCTCGACACAGGGGGCAAAGCTGAAGCTTTCTTT. Residues: CASLDTGGKAEAFF.

Only a few counts were recorded for this clonotype. V usage is TRBV28 and J usage is TRBJ2-3; 8 nucleotides agree with TRBD2. The germline V gene encodes CDR1 MDHEN and CDR2 SYDVKM. The trim removed 3 bases at V and 3 bases at J, leaving 8 bases unmatched. The CDR3 covers 16 residues. The CDR3 DNA follows: TGTGCCAGCAGTTTCCCCGTCGGGGGGGGGACAGATACGCAGTATTTT. Encoded protein: CASSFPVGGGTDTQYF.

This clonotype was detected only a few times. The J gene is TRBJ2-7, the V gene TRBV11-1, with a tentative D call TRBD2 (5 bases). This CDR3 is built from 14 residues. Trimming took off 1 base at V and 0 bases at J, with 7 bases between the two ends. Per the germline V gene, CDR1 is SGHAT and CDR2 is FQDESV (reference sequence). Here the CDR3 reads CASSLVGLSYEQYF. The CDR3 nucleotides are TGTGCCAGCAGCTTAGTTGGACTCTCCTACGAGCAGTACTTC.

This clonotype was seen many times. V is TRBV28 and J is TRBJ1-5; maybe TRBD1 (6 bases). V was cut by 5 bases and J by 1 base, with 15 bases left in between. The germline CDR1 and CDR2 sequences are MDHEN and SYDVKM. The CDR3 has 16 amino acids. CDR3 sequence: CASSTWGGLSNQPQHF. The CDR3 DNA reads as TGTGCCAGCAGTACGTGGGGGGGGCTGAGCAATCAGCCCCAGCATTTT. Looking up the rest from reference TRBV28 and TRBJ1-5 gives the full variable domain: DVKVTQSSRYLVKRTGEKVFLECVQDMDHENMFWYRQDPGLGLRLIYFSYDVKMKEKGDIPEGYSVSREKKERFSLILESASTNQTSMYLCASSTWGGLSNQPQHFGDGTRLSIL.

A few counts support this clonotype. The chain is built from TRBV7-9 and TRBJ1-1, with a tentative D call TRBD1 (6 bases). CDR1 and CDR2 from the germline V gene are SEHNR and FQNEAQ (reference sequence). The CDR3 extends over 15 amino acids. Trimming left V 0 bases short and J 1 base short, with 9 bases between. The DNA of the CDR3 is TGTGCCAGCAGCTTAGCCCAGACAGGGAACACTGAAGCTTTCTTT. Residues: CASSLAQTGNTEAFF.

This clonotype was counted ten times or more. The chain uses TRBV28 and TRBJ2-7; TRBD1 agrees at 8 bases. The CDR3 extends over 19 amino acids. J gave up 3 bases and V 5 bases, and 21 bases lay outside the gene matches. CDR1 and CDR2 from the germline V gene are MDHEN and SYDVKM. The CDR3 bases are TGTGCCAGCAGTCCGGGCCTCGATTTGGGGACAGGACAGCTCTACGAGCAGTACTTC. Encoded protein: CASSPGLDLGTGQLYEQYF. Complete variable domain (other parts from reference TRBV28 and TRBJ2-7): DVKVTQSSRYLVKRTGEKVFLECVQDMDHENMFWYRQDPGLGLRLIYFSYDVKMKEKGDIPEGYSVSREKKERFSLILESASTNQTSMYLCASSPGLDLGTGQLYEQYFGPGTRLTVT.

The V gene is TRBV20-1, the J gene TRBJ1-1; D unresolved. Germline CDR1 DFQATT, CDR2 SNEGSKA (reference sequence). The ends were cut back, 0 bases at V and 2 bases at J, with 10 bases in the middle. The CDR3 runs to 14 residues. DNA for the CDR3: TGCAGTGCTAGAGATCCGACGGGTAACACTGAAGCTTTCTTT. Translation: CSARDPTGNTEAFF.

This clonotype was counted many times. V is TRBV6-2 or TRBV6-3 and J is TRBJ2-5, with 11 bases that match TRBD2. CDR3 length: 15 amino acids. Germline assignment: CDR1 MNHEY and CDR2 SVGEGT. The trim removed 6 bases at V and 5 bases at J, leaving 8 bases unmatched. In DNA form, the CDR3 reads TGTGCCAGCAGCCCACTAGCGGGGGTTGTGGAGACCCAGTACTTC. Translated, it gives CASSPLAGVVETQYF.

This clonotype was counted at least ten times. The chain is built from TRBV6-5 and TRBJ1-6; D is uncertain. The ends were cut back, 0 bases at V and 7 bases at J, with 16 bases in the middle. The CDR3 consists of 17 residues. Germline CDR1 reads MNHEY; CDR2 reads SVGAGI. The CDR3 DNA reads TGTGCCAGCAGTTACTCGACGGGCAGGTTCGAAAATTCACCCCTCCACTTT. Translating it yields CASSYSTGRFENSPLHF.